The 21 T cell receptor beta chains below come from one sample, sequenced in a study of blood T cell repertoires in COVID-19 (TCRdb year 2020). Library preparation employed the immunoSEQ multiplex PCR assay. In its TCRdb copy, this immuneACCESS table keeps in-frame sequences only and misses some clones. Where compared with another copy, unresolved V genes explain less than half of these, and the others have no known cause. The table for this sample lists some 45,000 clones; 80% of them were counted only once. Around 19% of the sample comes from the top ten. Sequencing used peripheral blood. All receptors derive from a man aged 70 or older with acute or convalescent COVID-19.

This clone is medium-sized (0.01 to 0.1%) by share. The chain uses TRBV2 and TRBJ2-1, with 8 bases that match TRBD2. The germline gives CDR1 SNHLY, CDR2 FYNNEI. The V gene end was trimmed by 0 bases and the J gene end by 1 base; junction bases not matched to a gene: 8. The CDR3 loop spans 18 amino acids. In nucleotides, the CDR3 is TGTGCCAGCAGTGAAGCTAGCGGGGCGTTAAGGTCCTACAATGAGCAGTTCTTC. This encodes CASSEASGALRSYNEQFF.

V usage is TRBV4-2 and J usage is TRBJ2-4; D perhaps matches TRBD1 (5 bases). V lost 1 base, J lost 0 bases, and 10 bases lay in between. CDR1 and CDR2 from the germline V gene are LGHNA and YNFKEQ. The CDR3 consists of 16 residues. The CDR3, as DNA: TGTGCCAGCAGCCAAGTCGACAGTCTAGCCAAAAACATTCAGTACTTC. It yields the protein CASSQVDSLAKNIQYF.

This clone is a singleton in its sample. The V and J genes are TRBV3-1 (or the pseudogene TRBV3-2) and TRBJ1-6, with a weak D call TRBD1 (5 bases). This CDR3 is built from 13 residues. Trimming cost V 4 bases and J 10 bases, with 11 bases left between them. Germline lookup yields CDR1 LGHDT and CDR2 YNNKEL (reference sequence). The CDR3 loop reads CASSRGDYSPLHF. The DNA of the CDR3 is TGTGCCAGCAGCCGGGGGGATTACTCACCCCTCCACTTT.

The chain joins TRBV10-3 to TRBJ2-1, with 8 bases identical to TRBD1. Germline CDR1 is ENHRY and CDR2 is SYGVKD. Trimming took 8 bases from V and 8 from J; bases not matched to a gene: 17. This CDR3 is 16 amino acids long. CDR3 sequence reads: CAIGRTGPRTSDEQFF. CDR3 coding DNA: TGTGCCATCGGAAGGACAGGGCCACGTACTTCGGATGAGCAGTTCTTC.

CDR3 loop: CASSRDRSSYNEQFF. For the CDR3, the DNA is TGTGCCAGCAGCCGGGACAGGAGCTCCTACAATGAGCAGTTCTTC. The rearrangement links TRBV7-2 to TRBJ2-1, with TRBD1 matching over 8 bases. The CDR3 length is 15 residues. The ends lost 5 bases at V and 0 bases at J; junction bases unmatched: 3. Germline V CDR1 and CDR2: SGHTA, FQGNSA.

The chain employs TRBV30 and TRBJ1-1, with TRBD1 matching over 7 bases. The CDR3 spans 13 residues. The V and J ends lost 8 bases and 0 bases, in that order; junction bases with no gene match: 6. Germline CDR1 reads GTSNPN; CDR2 reads SVGIG (reference sequence). CDR3 sequence (DNA): TGTGCCCGACGACAGGGAATGAACACTGAAGCTTTCTTT. Encoded protein: CARRQGMNTEAFF.

The chain recombines TRBV24-1 with TRBJ2-1, with D maybe TRBD2 (6 bases). With 3 bases removed from V and 11 bases from J, the gap between germline ends came to 16 bases. The germline V gene has CDR1 KGHDR and CDR2 SFDVKD. The CDR3 is made up of 14 amino acids. In DNA, the CDR3 is TGTGCCACCAGTGATACTGGCGGGACTCGAAAGCAGTTCTTC. As protein: CATSDTGGTRKQFF.

The chain employs TRBV2 and TRBJ2-3; D gene uncertain. Germline CDR1 and CDR2: SNHLY and FYNNEI. The CDR3 is 14 amino acids. Trimming shortened V by 5 bases and J by 5 bases, and 14 bases separated the two germline ends. The CDR3, as DNA: TGTGCCAGCAGTAGGAGCAGCCCCAGAGATACGCAGTATTTT. Protein sequence: CASSRSSPRDTQYF.

V is TRBV4-2 and J is TRBJ1-4; maybe TRBD1 (6 bases). The CDR3 runs 20 residues. V dropped 0 bases and J dropped 1 base, with 21 bases sitting between them. The V gene's germline CDR1 is LGHNA and CDR2 YNFKEQ. As DNA, the CDR3 is TGTGCCAGCAGCCAAGATGGACTTGTAACGGGGGGGCGAACTAATGAAAAACTGTTTTTT. Translated, it gives CASSQDGLVTGGRTNEKLFF.

This clone is a singleton in its sample. This chain links TRBV7-2 with TRBJ1-1, with 7 nucleotides matching TRBD1. J lost 10 bases, V lost 1 base, and 6 bases had no gene match. The germline V gene has CDR1 SGHTA and CDR2 FQGNSA. This CDR3 region has 13 residues. CDR3 nucleotides: TGTGCCAGCAGCTTAGACAGGGGCCCGGGAGCTTTCTTT. This gives the protein CASSLDRGPGAFF.

This chain connects TRBV4-2 to TRBJ2-7; 9 bases align to TRBD1. The CDR3 contains 16 residues. Per the germline V gene, CDR1 is LGHNA and CDR2 is YNFKEQ. Unmatched junction bases numbered 7, after V lost 3 bases and J lost 1 base. The CDR3 sequence is CASSQDAGTGSYEQYF. The CDR3 coding sequence is TGTGCCAGCAGCCAGGACGCCGGGACAGGGTCCTACGAGCAGTACTTC.

This clone appeared a few times. The V and J genes are TRBV19 and TRBJ1-2; 9 positions agree with TRBD1. Trimming took 5 bases from V and 6 from J; bases not matched to a gene: 7. The CDR3 contains 14 residues. CDR1 is LNHDA and CDR2 is SQIVND in the germline V gene (reference sequence). In nucleotides, the CDR3 is TGTGCCAGTAGTCCCGGGACAGGGCTTCATGGCTACACCTTC. Residues: CASSPGTGLHGYTF.

This chain connects TRBV7-9 to TRBJ2-1; the D gene is possibly TRBD2 (5 bases). The CDR3 contains 14 residues. In germline, CDR1 is SEHNR, CDR2 FQNEAQ (reference sequence). The ends were cut back, 4 bases at V and 2 bases at J, with 9 bases in the middle. The CDR3 DNA sequence: TGTGCCAGCAGCTCGACCGGGACCTACAATGAGCAGTTCTTC. Amino acids: CASSSTGTYNEQFF.

J is TRBJ1-1 and V is TRBV5-1; 8 positions match TRBD1. V lost 3 bases to trimming and J lost 11 bases; unmatched junction nucleotides: 15. The CDR3 sequence is 15 residues long. Germline CDR1 is SGHRS and CDR2 is YFSETQ. The CDR3 region is CASSSTQAGGPMAFF. The CDR3 nucleotides are TGCGCCAGCAGCTCGACTCAAGCAGGGGGCCCAATGGCTTTCTTT. The full variable domain, in which reference TRBV5-1 and TRBJ1-1 provide the parts outside the CDR3, is KAGVTQTPRYLIKTRGQQVTLSCSPISGHRSVSWYQQTPGQGLQFLFEYFSETQRNKGNFPGRFSGRQFSNSRSEMNVSTLELGDSALYLCASSSTQAGGPMAFFGQGTRLTVV.

This chain joins TRBV19 and TRBJ2-5; TRBD2 agrees at 7 bases. V shed 5 bases, J shed 5 bases, and the junction held 20 bases outside the gene matches. Germline V gives CDR1 LNHDA, CDR2 SQIVND (reference sequence). The CDR3 covers 18 residues. In nucleotides, the CDR3 is TGTGCCAGTAGTGCCCCCCCCGGCGGGGGATACCGTCGGGAGACCCAGTACTTC. Its translation: CASSAPPGGGYRRETQYF.

This CDR3 reads CASTERTNEQYF. The DNA of the CDR3 is TGCGCCAGCACGGAGCGTACGAACGAGCAGTACTTC. The V and J genes are TRBV10-2 and TRBJ2-7; the D is unclear. This CDR3 is 12 amino acids long. The V end was cut by 7 bases, the J end by 5 bases, with 12 bases between. From germline, CDR1 is WSHSY and CDR2 SAAADI.

J is TRBJ2-2 and V is TRBV2; D possibly corresponds to TRBD1 (6 bases). The CDR3 is made up of 14 amino acids. Germline V lookup: CDR1 SNHLY, CDR2 FYNNEI. The V end was cut by 6 bases, the J end by 2 bases, with 10 bases between. The CDR3 DNA follows: TGTGCCAGCAGCGGGACACCTAACACCGGGGAGCTGTTTTTT. Translation: CASSGTPNTGELFF.

The chain carries TRBV6-5 and TRBJ1-1, with TRBD1 identical over 7 bases. There are 14 residues in the CDR3. The trim removed 5 bases at V and 2 bases at J, leaving 5 bases unmatched. Germline CDR1 and CDR2: MNHEY and SVGAGI. The CDR3 coding sequence is TGTGCCAGCAGTCAACAGGGGTTAAACACTGAAGCTTTCTTT. Amino acid sequence: CASSQQGLNTEAFF.

The rearrangement links TRBV7-8 to TRBJ1-2, with 7 bases identical to TRBD1. V shed 1 base, J shed 4 bases, and the junction held 6 bases outside the gene matches. Germline CDR1 is SGHVS and CDR2 is FQNEAQ. The CDR3 contains 15 residues. The CDR3 protein is CASSLEGARAYGYTF. CDR3 DNA: TGTGCCAGCAGCTTAGAGGGGGCGAGGGCCTATGGCTACACCTTC.

This clone was picked up one time. The chain couples TRBV7-2 to TRBJ2-5; TRBD2 matches at 7 bases. The CDR3 is made up of 17 amino acids. Germline V gene sequence: CDR1 SGHTA, CDR2 FQGNSA. V gave up 2 bases and J gave up 2 bases; unmatched junction bases: 11. As DNA, the CDR3 is TGTGCCAGCAGCTTAAGTCGCCATGGCGGGAGACAAGAGACCCAGTACTTC. Translating gives CASSLSRHGGRQETQYF.

The chain combines TRBV18 with TRBJ2-7; a possible D gene is TRBD2 (7 bases). Trimming shortened V by 3 bases and J by 6 bases, and 18 bases separated the two germline ends. This CDR3 has 15 amino acids. Germline V CDR1 and CDR2: KGHSH, LQKENI. This CDR3 is CASSPPGGPQGEQYF. DNA of the CDR3: TGTGCCAGCTCACCCCCGGGGGGCCCGCAGGGCGAGCAGTACTTC.